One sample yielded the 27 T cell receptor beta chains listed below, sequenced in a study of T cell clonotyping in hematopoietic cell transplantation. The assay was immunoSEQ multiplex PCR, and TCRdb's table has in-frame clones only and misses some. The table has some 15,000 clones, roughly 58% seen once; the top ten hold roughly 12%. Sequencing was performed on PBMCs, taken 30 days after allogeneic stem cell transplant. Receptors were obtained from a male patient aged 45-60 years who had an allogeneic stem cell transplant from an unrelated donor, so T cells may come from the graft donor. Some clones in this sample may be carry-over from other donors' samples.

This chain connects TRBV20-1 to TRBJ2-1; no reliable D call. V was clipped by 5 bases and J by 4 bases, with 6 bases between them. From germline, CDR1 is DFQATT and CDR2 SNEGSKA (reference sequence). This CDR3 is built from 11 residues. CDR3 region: CSAGSYNEQFF. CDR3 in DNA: TGCAGTGCTGGTAGTTACAATGAGCAGTTCTTC.

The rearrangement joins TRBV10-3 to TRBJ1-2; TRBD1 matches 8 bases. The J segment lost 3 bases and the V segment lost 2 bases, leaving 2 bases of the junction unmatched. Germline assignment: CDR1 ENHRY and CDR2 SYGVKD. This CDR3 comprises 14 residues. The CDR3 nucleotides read TGTGCCATCAGTGAGGGACAGGGCTACTATGGCTACACCTTC. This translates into CAISEGQGYYGYTF.

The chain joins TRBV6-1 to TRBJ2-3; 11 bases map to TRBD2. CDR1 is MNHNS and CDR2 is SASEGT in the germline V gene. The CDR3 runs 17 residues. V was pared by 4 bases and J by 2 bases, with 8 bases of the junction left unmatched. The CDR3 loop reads CASSVILAGGNTDTQYF. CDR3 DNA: TGTGCCAGCAGTGTCATTCTAGCGGGGGGCAACACAGATACGCAGTATTTT.

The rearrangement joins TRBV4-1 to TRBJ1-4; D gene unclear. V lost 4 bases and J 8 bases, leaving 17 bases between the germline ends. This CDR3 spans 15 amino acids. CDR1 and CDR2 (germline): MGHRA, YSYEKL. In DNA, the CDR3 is TGCGCCAGCAGCCCGGGCGTCACATCGGGGGAAAAACTGTTTTTT. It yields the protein CASSPGVTSGEKLFF.

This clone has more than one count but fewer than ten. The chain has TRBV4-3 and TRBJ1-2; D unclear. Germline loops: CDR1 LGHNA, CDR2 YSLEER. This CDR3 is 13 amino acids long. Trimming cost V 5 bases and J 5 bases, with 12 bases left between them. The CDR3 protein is CASSSPGLYGYTF. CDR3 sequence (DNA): TGCGCCAGCAGCTCACCTGGACTGTATGGCTACACCTTC.

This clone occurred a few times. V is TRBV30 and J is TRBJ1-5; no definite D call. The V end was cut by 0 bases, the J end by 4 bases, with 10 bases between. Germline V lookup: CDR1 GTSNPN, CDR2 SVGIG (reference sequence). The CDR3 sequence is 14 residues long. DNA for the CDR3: TGTGCCTGGAGTGTAAGCAGAGTTAATCAGCCCCAGCATTTT. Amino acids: CAWSVSRVNQPQHF. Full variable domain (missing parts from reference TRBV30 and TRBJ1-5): SQTIHQWPATLVQPVGSPLSLECTVEGTSNPNLYWYRQAAGRGLQLLFYSVGIGQISSEVPQNLSASRPQDRQFILSSKKLLLSDSGFYLCAWSVSRVNQPQHFGDGTRLSIL.

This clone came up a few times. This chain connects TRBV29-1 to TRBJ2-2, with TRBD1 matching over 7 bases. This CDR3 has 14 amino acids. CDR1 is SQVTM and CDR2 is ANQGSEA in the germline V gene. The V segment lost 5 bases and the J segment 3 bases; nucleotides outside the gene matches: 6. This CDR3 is CSVSRTGDTGELFF. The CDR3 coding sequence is TGCAGCGTTTCCAGGACAGGAGACACCGGGGAGCTGTTTTTT.

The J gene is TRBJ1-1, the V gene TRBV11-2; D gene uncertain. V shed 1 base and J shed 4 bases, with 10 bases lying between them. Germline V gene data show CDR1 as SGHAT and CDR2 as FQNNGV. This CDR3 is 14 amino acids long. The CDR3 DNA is TGTGCCAGCAGCTTAGCTCGCGGCGGCACTGAAGCTTTCTTT. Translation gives CASSLARGGTEAFF.

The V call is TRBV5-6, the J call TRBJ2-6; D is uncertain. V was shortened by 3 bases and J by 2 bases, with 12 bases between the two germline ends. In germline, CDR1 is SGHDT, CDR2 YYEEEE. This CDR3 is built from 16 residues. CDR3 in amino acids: CASSWPLGTGANVLTF. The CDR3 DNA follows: TGTGCCAGCAGCTGGCCCCTTGGAACTGGGGCCAACGTCCTGACTTTC.

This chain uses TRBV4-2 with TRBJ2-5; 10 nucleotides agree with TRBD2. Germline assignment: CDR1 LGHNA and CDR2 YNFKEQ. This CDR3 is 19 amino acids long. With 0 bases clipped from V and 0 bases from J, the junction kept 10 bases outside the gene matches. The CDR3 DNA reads TGTGCCAGCAGCCAAGATAGGCGGTTAGCGGGGGGCCACCAAGAGACCCAGTACTTC. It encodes CASSQDRRLAGGHQETQYF.

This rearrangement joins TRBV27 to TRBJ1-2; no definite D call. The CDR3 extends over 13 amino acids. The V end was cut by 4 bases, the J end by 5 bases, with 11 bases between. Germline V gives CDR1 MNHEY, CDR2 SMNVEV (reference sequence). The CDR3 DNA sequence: TGTGCCAGCAGTTCAGAGGGCCCTTATGGCTACACCTTC. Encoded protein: CASSSEGPYGYTF.

As DNA, the CDR3 is TGTGCCTGGAGTGGATGGGGGGATGGCTACACCTTC. Its translation: CAWSGWGDGYTF. The rearrangement joins TRBV30 to TRBJ1-2, with a weak D call TRBD1 (5 bases). Germline CDR1 GTSNPN, CDR2 SVGIG (reference sequence). The CDR3 contains 12 residues. V dropped 1 base and J dropped 6 bases, with 9 bases sitting between them.

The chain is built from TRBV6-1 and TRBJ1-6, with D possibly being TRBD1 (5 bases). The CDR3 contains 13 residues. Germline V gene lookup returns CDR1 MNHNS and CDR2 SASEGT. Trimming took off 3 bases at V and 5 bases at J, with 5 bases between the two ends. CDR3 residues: CASSDRDNSPLHF. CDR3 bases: TGTGCCAGCAGTGACAGGGATAATTCACCCCTCCACTTT.

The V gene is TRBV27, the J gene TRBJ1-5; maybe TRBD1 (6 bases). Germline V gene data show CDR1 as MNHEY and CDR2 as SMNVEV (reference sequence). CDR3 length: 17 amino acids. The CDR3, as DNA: TGTGTCTCACACCGGGACATCGACCTCTATAGCAATCAGCCCCAGCATTTT. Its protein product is CVSHRDIDLYSNQPQHF.

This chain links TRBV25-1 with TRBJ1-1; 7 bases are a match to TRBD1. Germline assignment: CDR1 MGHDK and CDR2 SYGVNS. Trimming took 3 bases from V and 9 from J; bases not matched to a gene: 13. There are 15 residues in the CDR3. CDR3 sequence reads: CASSDWGGQKRKAFF. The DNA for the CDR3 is TGTGCCAGCAGTGATTGGGGGGGACAGAAGCGAAAAGCTTTCTTT.

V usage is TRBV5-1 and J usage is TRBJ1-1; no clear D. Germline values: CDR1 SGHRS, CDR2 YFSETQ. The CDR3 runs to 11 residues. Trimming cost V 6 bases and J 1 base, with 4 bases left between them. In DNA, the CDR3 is TGCGCCAGCATGGGGAACACTGAAGCTTTCTTT. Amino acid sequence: CASMGNTEAFF.

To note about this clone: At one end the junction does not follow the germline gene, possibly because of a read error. CDR3 sequence reads: CASSSPSVLGEPRYEQHF. CDR3 sequence (DNA): TGTGCCAGCAGCTCACCCTCAGTTCTAGGGGAACCCCGCTACGAGCAGCACTTC. This chain joins TRBV7-2 and TRBJ2-5, with D possibly being TRBD1 (5 bases). Per germline, CDR1 SGHTA and CDR2 FQGNSA. The CDR3 has 18 residues.

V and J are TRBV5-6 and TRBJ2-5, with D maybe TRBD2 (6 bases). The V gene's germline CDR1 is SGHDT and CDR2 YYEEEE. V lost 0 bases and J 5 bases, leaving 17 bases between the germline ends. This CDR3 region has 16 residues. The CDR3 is CASSLALSGRGETQYF. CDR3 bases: TGTGCCAGCAGCTTGGCCCTCTCAGGGCGGGGCGAGACCCAGTACTTC.

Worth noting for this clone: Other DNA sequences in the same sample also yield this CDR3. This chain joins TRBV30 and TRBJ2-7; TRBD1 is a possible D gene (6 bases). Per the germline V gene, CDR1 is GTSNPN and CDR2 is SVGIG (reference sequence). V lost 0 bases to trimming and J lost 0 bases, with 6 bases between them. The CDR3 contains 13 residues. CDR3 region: CAWSVGGSYEQYF. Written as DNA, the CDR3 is TGTGCCTGGAGTGTAGGGGGCTCCTACGAGCAGTACTTC.

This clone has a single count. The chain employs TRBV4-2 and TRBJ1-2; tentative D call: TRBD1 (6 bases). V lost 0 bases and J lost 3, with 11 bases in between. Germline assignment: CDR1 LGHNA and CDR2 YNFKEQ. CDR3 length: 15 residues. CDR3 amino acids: CASSQDPGVDYGYTF. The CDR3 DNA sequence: TGTGCCAGCAGCCAAGACCCAGGGGTAGACTATGGCTACACCTTC.

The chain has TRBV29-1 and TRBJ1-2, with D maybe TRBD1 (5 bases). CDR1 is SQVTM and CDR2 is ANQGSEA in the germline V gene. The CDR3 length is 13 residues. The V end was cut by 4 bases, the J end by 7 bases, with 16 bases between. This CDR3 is CSVGTNTGPGYTF. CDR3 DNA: TGCAGCGTTGGGACAAATACGGGCCCTGGCTACACCTTC.

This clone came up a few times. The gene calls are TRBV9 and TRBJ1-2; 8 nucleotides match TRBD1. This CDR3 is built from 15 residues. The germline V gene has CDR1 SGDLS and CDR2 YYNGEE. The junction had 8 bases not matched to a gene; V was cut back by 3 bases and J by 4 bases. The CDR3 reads CASSGGQDHLYGYTF. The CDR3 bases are TGTGCCAGCAGCGGGGGACAGGATCATCTCTATGGCTACACCTTC.

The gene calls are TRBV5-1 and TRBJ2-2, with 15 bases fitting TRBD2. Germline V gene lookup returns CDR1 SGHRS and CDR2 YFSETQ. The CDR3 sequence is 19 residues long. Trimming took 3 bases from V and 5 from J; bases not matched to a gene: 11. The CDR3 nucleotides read TGCGCCAGCAGCTATTACGGGGGACTAGCGGGAGGAGGTACCGGGGAGCTGTTTTTT. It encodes CASSYYGGLAGGGTGELFF.

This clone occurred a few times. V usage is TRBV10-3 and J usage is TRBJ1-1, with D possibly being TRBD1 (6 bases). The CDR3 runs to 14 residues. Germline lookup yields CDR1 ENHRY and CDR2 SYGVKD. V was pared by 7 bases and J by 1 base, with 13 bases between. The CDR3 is CAIKGVGTNTEAFF. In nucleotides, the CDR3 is TGTGCCATCAAGGGGGTGGGGACGAACACTGAAGCTTTCTTT.

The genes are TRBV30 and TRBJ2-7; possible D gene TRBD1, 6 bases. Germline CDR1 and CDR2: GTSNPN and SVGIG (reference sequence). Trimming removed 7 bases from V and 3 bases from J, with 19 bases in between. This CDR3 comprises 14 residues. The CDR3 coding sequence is TGTGCCTACACGAGAGGGGGAAACTACTACGAGCAGTACTTC. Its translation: CAYTRGGNYYEQYF. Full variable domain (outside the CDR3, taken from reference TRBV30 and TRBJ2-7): SQTIHQWPATLVQPVGSPLSLECTVEGTSNPNLYWYRQAAGRGLQLLFYSVGIGQISSEVPQNLSASRPQDRQFILSSKKLLLSDSGFYLCAYTRGGNYYEQYFGPGTRLTVT.

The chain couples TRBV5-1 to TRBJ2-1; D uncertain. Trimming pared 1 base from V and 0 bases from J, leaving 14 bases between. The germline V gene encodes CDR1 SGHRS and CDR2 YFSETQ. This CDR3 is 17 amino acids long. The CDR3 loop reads CASSLRPSRSSYNEQFF. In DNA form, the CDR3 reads TGCGCCAGCAGCTTGAGACCAAGCCGGAGCTCCTACAATGAGCAGTTCTTC.

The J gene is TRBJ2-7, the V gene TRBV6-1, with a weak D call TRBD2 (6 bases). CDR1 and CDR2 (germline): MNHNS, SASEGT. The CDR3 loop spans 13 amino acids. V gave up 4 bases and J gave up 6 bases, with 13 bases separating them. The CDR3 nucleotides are TGTGCCAGCAGTGCCGACAAGGGACTCGAGCAGTACTTC. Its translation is CASSADKGLEQYF.